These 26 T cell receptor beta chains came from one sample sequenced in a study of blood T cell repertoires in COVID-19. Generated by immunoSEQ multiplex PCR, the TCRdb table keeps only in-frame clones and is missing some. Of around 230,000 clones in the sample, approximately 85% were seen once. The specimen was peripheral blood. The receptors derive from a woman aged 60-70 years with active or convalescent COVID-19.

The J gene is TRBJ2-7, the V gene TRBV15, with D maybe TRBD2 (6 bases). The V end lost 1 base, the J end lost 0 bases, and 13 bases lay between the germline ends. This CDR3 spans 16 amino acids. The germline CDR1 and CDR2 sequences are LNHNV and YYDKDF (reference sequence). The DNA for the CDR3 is TGTGCCACCAGCAGAGGGGATGCGGGACCCTCCTACGAGCAGTACTTC. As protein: CATSRGDAGPSYEQYF.

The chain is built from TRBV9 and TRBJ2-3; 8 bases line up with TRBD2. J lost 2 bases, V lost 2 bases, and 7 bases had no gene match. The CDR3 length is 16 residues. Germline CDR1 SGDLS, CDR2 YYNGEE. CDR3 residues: CASSVGVAGTTDTQYF. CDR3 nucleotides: TGTGCCAGCAGCGTCGGTGTAGCGGGGACCACAGATACGCAGTATTTT.

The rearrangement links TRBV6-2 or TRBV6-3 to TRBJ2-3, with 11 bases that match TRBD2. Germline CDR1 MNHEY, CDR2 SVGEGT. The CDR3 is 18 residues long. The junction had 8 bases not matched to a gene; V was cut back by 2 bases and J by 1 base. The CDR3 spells CASSYQLAGGTRTDTQYF. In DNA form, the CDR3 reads TGTGCCAGCAGTTACCAGCTAGCGGGAGGTACACGCACAGATACGCAGTATTTT.

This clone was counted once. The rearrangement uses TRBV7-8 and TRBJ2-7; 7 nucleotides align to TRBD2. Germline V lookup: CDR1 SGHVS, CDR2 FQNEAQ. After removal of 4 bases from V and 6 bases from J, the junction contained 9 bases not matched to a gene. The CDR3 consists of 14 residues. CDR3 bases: TGTGCCAGCAGCTCTGGACTATCGGGGGGCGAGCAGTACTTC. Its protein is CASSSGLSGGEQYF.

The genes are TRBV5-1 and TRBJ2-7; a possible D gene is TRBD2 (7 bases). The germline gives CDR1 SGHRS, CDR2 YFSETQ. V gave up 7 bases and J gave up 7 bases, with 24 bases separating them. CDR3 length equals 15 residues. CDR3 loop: CASEDGGGPPGEQYF. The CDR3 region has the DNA TGCGCCAGCGAGGACGGCGGGGGCCCTCCGGGGGAGCAGTACTTC.

The CDR3 sequence: CASILPGVGGYTF. The DNA for the CDR3 is TGTGCCAGCATCCTTCCAGGGGTAGGTGGCTACACCTTC. This sequence joins TRBV12-3 or TRBV12-4 and TRBJ1-2; the D gene is possibly TRBD1 (6 bases). The CDR3 is 13 amino acids. V was trimmed by 7 bases and J by 7 bases, leaving 16 bases between them.

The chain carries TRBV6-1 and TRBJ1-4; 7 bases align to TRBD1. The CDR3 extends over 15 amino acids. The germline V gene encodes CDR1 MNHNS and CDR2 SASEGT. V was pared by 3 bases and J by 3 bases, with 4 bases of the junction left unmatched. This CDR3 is CASSDPTGSNEKLFF. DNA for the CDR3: TGTGCCAGCAGTGACCCGACAGGGTCTAATGAAAAACTGTTTTTT.

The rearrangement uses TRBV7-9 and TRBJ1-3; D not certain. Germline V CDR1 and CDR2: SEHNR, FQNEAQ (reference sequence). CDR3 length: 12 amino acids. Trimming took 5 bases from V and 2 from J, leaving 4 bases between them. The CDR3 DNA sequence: TGTGCCAGCAGCCTCCCTGGAAACACCATATATTTT. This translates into CASSLPGNTIYF. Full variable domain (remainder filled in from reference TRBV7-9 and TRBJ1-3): DTGVSQNPRHKITKRGQNVTFRCDPISEHNRLYWYRQTLGQGPEFLTYFQNEAQLEKSRLLSDRFSAERPKGSFSTLEIQRTEQGDSAMYLCASSLPGNTIYFGEGSWLTVV.

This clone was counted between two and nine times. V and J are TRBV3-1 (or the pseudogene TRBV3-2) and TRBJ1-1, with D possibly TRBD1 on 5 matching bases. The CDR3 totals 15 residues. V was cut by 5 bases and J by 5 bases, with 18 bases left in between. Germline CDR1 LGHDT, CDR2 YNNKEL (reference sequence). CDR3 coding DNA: TGTGCCAGCAGCAGAGCCCAGGGCACGATGACTGAAGCTTTCTTT. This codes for CASSRAQGTMTEAFF.

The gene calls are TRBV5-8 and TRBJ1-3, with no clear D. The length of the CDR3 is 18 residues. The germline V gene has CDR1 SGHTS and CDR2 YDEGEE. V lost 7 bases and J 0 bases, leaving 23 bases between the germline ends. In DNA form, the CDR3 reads TGTGCCAGCCGGGGAGTTTCGGGGAAAACCTTCTCTGGAAACACCATATATTTT. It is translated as CASRGVSGKTFSGNTIYF.

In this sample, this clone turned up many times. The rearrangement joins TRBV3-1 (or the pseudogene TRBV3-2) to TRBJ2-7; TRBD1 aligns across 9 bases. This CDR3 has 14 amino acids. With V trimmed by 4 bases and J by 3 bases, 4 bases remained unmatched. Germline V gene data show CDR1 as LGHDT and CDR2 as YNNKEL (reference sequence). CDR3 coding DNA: TGTGCCAGCAGCCCGGCGGGACAGGGCTACGAGCAGTACTTC. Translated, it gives CASSPAGQGYEQYF.

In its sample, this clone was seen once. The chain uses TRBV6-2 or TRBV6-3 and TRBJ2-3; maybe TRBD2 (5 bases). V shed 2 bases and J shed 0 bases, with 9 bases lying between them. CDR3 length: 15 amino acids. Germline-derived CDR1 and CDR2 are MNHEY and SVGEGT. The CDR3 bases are TGTGCCAGCAGTTACGATTCGGGGAGCACAGATACGCAGTATTTT. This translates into CASSYDSGSTDTQYF.

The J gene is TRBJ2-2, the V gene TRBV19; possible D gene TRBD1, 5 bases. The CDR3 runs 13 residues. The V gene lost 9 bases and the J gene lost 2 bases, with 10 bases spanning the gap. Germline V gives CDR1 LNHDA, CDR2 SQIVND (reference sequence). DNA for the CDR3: TGTGCCAGCCGTGGGGCTAACACCGGGGAGCTGTTTTTT. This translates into CASRGANTGELFF.

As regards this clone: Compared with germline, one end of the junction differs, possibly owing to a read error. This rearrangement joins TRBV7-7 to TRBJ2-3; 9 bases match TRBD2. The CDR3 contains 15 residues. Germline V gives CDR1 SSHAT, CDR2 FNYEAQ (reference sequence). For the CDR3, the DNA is TGTGCTAGCAGTCTTCAAGCGGGGGGCCCAGATACGCAGTATTTT. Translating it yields CASSLQAGGPDTQYF.

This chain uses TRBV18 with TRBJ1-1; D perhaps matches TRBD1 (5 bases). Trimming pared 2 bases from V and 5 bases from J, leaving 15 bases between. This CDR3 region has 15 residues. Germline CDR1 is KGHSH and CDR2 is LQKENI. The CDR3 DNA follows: TGTGCCAGCTCACCAGGGGCGGGGGTGAGAACTGAAGCTTTCTTT. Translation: CASSPGAGVRTEAFF.

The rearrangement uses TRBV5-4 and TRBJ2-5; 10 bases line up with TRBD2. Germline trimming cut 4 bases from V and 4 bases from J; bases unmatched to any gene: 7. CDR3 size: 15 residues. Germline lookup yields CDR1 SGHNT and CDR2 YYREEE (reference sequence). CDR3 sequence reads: CASSPQRGGVETQYF. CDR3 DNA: TGTGCCAGCAGCCCTCAGCGGGGGGGCGTAGAGACCCAGTACTTC. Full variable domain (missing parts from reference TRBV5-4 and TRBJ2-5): ETGVTQSPTHLIKTRGQQVTLRCSSQSGHNTVSWYQQALGQGPQFIFQYYREEENGRGNFPPRFSGLQFPNYSSELNVNALELDDSALYLCASSPQRGGVETQYFGPGTRLLVL.

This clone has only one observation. The CDR3 reads CASSRSSNYGYTF. Written as DNA, the CDR3 is TGTGCCAGCAGCCGGTCCTCTAACTATGGCTACACCTTC. The chain uses TRBV7-8 and TRBJ1-2; D call uncertain. V gave up 5 bases and J gave up 0 bases, with 7 bases separating them. Germline V gene sequence: CDR1 SGHVS, CDR2 FQNEAQ. CDR3 size: 13 residues.

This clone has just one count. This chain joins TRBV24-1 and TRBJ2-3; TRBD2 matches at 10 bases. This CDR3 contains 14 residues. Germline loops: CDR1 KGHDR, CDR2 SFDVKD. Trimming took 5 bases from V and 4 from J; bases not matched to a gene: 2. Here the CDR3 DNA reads TGTGCCACCAGTGCAGCGGGGGGGCCAGATACGCAGTATTTT. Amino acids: CATSAAGGPDTQYF.

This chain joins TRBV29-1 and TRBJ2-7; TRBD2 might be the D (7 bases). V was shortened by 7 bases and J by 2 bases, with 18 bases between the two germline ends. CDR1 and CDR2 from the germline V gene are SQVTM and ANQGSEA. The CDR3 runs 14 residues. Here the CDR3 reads CSAQRGGDTYEQYF. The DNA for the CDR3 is TGCAGCGCCCAGAGGGGGGGTGATACCTACGAGCAGTACTTC.

The CDR3 spells CASSPYINEQFF. The CDR3 nucleotides read TGTGCCAGTAGCCCTTACATTAATGAGCAGTTCTTC. The chain uses TRBV19 and TRBJ2-1; the D is unclear. The CDR3 loop spans 12 amino acids. Germline CDR1 is LNHDA and CDR2 is SQIVND (reference sequence). Trimming took off 6 bases at V and 7 bases at J, with 10 bases between the two ends. Supplemented by reference TRBV19 and TRBJ2-1, the full variable domain reads DGGITQSPKYLFRKEGQNVTLSCEQNLNHDAMYWYRQDPGQGLRLIYYSQIVNDFQKGDIAEGYSVSREKKESFPLTVTSAQKNPTAFYLCASSPYINEQFFGPGTRLTVL.

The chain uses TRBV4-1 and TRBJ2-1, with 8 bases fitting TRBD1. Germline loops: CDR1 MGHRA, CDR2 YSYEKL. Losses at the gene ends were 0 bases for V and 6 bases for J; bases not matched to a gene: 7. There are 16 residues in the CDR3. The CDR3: CASSQDDRTGLNEQFF. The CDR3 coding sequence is TGCGCCAGCAGCCAAGATGATAGGACAGGGCTCAATGAGCAGTTCTTC.

The CDR3: CASNTPGGGGVFDTQYF. The CDR3 DNA reads as TGTGCCAGCAACACACCCGGCGGCGGGGGGGTTTTCGATACGCAGTATTTT. The chain is built from TRBV28 and TRBJ2-3; TRBD2 aligns across 9 bases. The CDR3 contains 17 residues. Germline CDR1 MDHEN, CDR2 SYDVKM. V lost 7 bases and J lost 6; bases outside the gene matches: 17. The full variable domain, in which reference TRBV28 and TRBJ2-3 provide the parts outside the CDR3, is DVKVTQSSRYLVKRTGEKVFLECVQDMDHENMFWYRQDPGLGLRLIYFSYDVKMKEKGDIPEGYSVSREKKERFSLILESASTNQTSMYLCASNTPGGGGVFDTQYFGPGTRLTVL.

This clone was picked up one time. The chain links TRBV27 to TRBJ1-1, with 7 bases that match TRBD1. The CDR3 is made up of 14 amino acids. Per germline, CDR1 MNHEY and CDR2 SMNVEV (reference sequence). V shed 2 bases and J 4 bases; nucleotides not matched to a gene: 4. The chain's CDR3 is CASSLTAGGTEAFF. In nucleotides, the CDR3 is TGTGCCAGCAGTTTAACCGCAGGGGGCACTGAAGCTTTCTTT.

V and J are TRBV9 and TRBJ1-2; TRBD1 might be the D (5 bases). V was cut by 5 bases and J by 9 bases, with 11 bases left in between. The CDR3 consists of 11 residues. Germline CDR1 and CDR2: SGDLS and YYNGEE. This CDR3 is CASRATERYTF. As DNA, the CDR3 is TGTGCCAGCAGGGCGACAGAGCGCTACACCTTC.

The CDR3 DNA sequence: TGCGCCAGCAGCCAAGTGGCTAGCGGGGATGAGACCCAGTACTTC. This codes for CASSQVASGDETQYF. The chain couples TRBV4-1 to TRBJ2-5, with 9 bases fitting TRBD2. Trimming took 1 base from V and 5 from J; bases not matched to a gene: 5. Germline assignment: CDR1 MGHRA and CDR2 YSYEKL. This CDR3 comprises 15 residues.

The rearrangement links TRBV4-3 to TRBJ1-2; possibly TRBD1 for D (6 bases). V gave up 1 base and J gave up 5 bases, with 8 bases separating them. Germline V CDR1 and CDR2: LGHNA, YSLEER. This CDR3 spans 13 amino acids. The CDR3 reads CASSQVGGYGYTF. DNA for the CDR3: TGCGCCAGCAGCCAAGTAGGGGGATATGGCTACACCTTC.